Listed below are T cell receptor beta chains from one sample, sequenced in a study of blood T cell repertoires in COVID-19. The table came from immunoSEQ multiplex PCR; TCRdb's copy has only in-frame clones and leaves some out. The profile shows 250,000 or so clones, 86% of them singletons. Sequencing input: PBMCs or T cells enriched from blood (not recorded which). The receptors here all came from a woman aged 45-65 years who had recovered from COVID-19. Both conserved end residues are part of each CDR3. A D gene is named only where the DNA matches it firmly. A clone size is listed for some rows: how often the clone was seen (once, few, many), or a class if it is expanded.

>TRBJ1-2|TRBV20-1|NA|NA
CSSGPNYGYTF
TGCAGTTCGGGTCCTAACTATGGCTACACCTTC
>TRBJ2-1|TRBV2|NA|NA
CASSLDREEQFF
TGTGCCAGCAGTTTGGACAGAGAAGAGCAGTTCTTC
>TRBJ2-7|TRBV4-3|NA|TRBD2
CASSQGTSGSGYEQYF
TGCGCCAGCAGCCAGGGGACTAGCGGTTCGGGCTACGAGCAGTACTTC
>TRBJ1-2|TRBV7-9|few|NA
CASSLTLKGYTF
TGTGCCAGCAGCTTAACTCTGAAGGGCTACACCTTC
>TRBJ1-1|TRBV18|NA|NA
CASSRSKGGDTEAFF
TGTGCCAGCTCACGCTCCAAGGGAGGAGACACTGAAGCTTTCTTT
>TRBJ2-1|TRBV11-2|once|TRBD1
CASSSLGPGQGRFEQFF
TGTGCCAGCAGCTCCTTAGGCCCGGGACAGGGGAGGTTTGAGCAGTTCTTC
>TRBJ2-7|TRBV19|once|NA
CASSIKRQSYEQYF
TGTGCCAGTAGTATTAAGCGACAGTCCTACGAGCAGTACTTC
>TRBJ1-1|TRBV5-1|NA|TRBD1
CASSLVIGQGMSAFF
TGCGCCAGCAGCTTGGTCATCGGACAGGGGATGTCAGCTTTCTTT
>TRBJ2-1|TRBV28|NA|NA
CASSLTGGVPDEQFF
TGTGCCAGCAGTCTAACCGGAGGGGTTCCGGATGAGCAGTTCTTC
>TRBJ1-3|TRBV12-3/TRBV12-4|NA|NA
CASSQGTGNTIYF
TGTGCCAGCAGTCAGGGTACTGGAAACACCATATATTTT
>TRBJ1-1|TRBV12-3/TRBV12-4|NA|TRBD1
CASSTGQPKAFF
TGTGCCAGCAGTACGGGACAGCCTAAGGCTTTCTTT
>TRBJ1-3|TRBV9|NA|NA
CASSVETAGGNTIYF
TGTGCCAGCAGCGTAGAGACAGCCGGCGGAAACACCATATATTTT
>TRBJ2-1|TRBV7-3|NA|TRBD1
CASSFDPDRAYNEQFF
TGTGCCAGCAGCTTCGACCCCGACAGGGCGTACAATGAGCAGTTCTTC